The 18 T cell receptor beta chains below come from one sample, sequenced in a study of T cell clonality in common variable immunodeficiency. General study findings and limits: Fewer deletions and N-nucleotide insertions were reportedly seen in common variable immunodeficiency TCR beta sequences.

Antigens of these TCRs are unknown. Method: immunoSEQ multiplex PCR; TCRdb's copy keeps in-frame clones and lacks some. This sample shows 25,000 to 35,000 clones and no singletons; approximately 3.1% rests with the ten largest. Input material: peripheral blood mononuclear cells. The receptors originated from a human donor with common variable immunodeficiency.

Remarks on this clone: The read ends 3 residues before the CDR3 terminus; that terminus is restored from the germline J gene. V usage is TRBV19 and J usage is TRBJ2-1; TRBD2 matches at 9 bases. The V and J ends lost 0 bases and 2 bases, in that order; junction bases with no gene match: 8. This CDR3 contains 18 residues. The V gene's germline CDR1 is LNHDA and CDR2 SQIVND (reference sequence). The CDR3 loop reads CASSIDEGGGAAYNEQFF. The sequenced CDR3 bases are TGTGCCAGTAGTATAGATGAGGGCGGGGGGGCTGCCTACAATGAG.

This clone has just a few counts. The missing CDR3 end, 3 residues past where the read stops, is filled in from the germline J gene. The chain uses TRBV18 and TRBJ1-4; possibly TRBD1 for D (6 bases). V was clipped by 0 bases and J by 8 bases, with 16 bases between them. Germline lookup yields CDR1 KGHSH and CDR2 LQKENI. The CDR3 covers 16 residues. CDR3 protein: CASSPPPGEGIEKLFF. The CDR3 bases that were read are TGTGCCAGCTCACCACCGCCAGGGGAGGGGATAGAAAAA.

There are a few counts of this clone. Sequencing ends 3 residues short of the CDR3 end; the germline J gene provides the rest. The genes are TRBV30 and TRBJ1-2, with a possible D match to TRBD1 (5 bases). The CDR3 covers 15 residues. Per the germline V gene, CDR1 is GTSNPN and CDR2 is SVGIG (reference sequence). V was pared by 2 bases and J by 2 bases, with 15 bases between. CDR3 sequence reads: CAWSSRQGLNYGYTF. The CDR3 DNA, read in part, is TGTGCCTGGAGTTCGCGGCAGGGCCTAAACTATGGC.

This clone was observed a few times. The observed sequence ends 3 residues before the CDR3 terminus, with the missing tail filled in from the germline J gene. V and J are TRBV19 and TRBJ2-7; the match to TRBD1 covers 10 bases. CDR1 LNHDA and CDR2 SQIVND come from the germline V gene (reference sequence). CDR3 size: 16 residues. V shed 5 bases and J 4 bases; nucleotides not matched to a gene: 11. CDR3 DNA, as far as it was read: TGTGCCAGTAGTGCGCGACAGGGGGCTCAATCTTACGAG. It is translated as CASSARQGAQSYE. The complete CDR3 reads CASSARQGAQSYEQYF.

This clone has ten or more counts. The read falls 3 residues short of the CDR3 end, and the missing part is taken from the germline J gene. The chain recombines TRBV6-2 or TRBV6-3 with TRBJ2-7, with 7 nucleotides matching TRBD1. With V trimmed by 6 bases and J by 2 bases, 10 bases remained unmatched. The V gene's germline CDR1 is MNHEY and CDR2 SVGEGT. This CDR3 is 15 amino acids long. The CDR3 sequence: CASSLSGTVTYEQYF. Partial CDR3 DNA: TGTGCCAGCAGCTTATCCGGGACAGTCACCTACGAG.

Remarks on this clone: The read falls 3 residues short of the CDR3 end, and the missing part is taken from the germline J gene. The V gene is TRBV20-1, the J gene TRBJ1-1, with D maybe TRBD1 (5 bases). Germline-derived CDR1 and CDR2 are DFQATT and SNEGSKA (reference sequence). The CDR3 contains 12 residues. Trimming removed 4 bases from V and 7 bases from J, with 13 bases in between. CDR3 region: CSATDRRYEAFF. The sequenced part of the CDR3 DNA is TGCAGTGCTACTGACAGACGATATGAA.

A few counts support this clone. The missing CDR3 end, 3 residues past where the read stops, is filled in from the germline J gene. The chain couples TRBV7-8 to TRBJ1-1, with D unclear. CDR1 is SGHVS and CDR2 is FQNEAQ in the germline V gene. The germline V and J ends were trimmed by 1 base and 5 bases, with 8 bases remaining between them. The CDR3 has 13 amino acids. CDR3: CASSLVSGTEAFF. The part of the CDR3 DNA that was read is TGTGCCAGCAGCTTAGTGTCGGGGACTGAA. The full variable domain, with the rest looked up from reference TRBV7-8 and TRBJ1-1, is GAGVSQSPRYKVAKRGQDVALRCDPISGHVSLFWYQQALGQGPEFLTYFQNEAQLDKSGLPSDRFFAERPEGSVSTLKIQRTQQEDSAVYLCASSLVSGTEAFFGQGTRLTVV.

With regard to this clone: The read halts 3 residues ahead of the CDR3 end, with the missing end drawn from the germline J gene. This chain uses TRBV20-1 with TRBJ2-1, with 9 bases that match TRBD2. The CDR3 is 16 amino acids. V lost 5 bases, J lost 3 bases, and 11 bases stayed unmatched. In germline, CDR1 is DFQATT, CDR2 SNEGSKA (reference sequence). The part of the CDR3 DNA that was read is TGCAGTGCTCCGGCGAGCGGGGGGCTATTCTACAATGAG. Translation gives CSAPASGGLFYNE. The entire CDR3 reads CSAPASGGLFYNEQFF.

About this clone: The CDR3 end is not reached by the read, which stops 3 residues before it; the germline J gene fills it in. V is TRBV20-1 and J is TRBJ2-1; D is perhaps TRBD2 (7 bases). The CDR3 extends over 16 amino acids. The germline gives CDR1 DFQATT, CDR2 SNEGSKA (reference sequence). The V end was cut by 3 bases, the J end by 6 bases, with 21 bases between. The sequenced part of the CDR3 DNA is TGCAGTGCTAGTGCGGCGGGGGCTAGGGGTTTCAATGAG. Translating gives CSASAAGARGFNE. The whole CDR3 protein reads CSASAAGARGFNEQFF.

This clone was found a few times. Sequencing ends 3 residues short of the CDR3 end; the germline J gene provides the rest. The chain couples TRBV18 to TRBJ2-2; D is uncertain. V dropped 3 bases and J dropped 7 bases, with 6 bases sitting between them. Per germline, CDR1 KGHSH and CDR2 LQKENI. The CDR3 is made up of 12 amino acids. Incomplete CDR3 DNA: TGTGCCAGCTCACCCACGGGCGGGGAG. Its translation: CASSPTGGE. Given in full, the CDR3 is CASSPTGGELFF.

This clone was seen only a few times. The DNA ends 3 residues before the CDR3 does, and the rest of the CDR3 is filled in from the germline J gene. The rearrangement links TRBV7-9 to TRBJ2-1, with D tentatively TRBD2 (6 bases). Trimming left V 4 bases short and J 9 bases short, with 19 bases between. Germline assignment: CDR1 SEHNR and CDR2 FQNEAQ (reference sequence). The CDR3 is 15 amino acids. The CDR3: CASSYPGLAGGEQFF. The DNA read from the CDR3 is TGTGCCAGCAGCTATCCGGGCCTCGCCGGGGGTGAG.

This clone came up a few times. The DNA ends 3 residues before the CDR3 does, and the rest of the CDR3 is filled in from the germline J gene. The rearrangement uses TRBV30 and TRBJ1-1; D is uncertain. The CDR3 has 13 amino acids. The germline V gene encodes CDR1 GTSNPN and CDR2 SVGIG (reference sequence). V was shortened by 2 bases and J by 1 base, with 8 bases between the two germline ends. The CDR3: CAWSPMANTEAFF. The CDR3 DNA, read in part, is TGTGCCTGGAGTCCGATGGCGAACACTGAA.

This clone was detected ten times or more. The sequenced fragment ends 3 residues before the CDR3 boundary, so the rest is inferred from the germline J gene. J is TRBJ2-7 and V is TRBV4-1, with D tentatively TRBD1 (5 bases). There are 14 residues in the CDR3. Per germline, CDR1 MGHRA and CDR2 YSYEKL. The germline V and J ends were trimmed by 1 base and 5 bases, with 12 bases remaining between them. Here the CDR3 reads CASSQGWQGDEQYF. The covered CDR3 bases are TGCGCCAGCAGCCAAGGATGGCAGGGCGACGAG.

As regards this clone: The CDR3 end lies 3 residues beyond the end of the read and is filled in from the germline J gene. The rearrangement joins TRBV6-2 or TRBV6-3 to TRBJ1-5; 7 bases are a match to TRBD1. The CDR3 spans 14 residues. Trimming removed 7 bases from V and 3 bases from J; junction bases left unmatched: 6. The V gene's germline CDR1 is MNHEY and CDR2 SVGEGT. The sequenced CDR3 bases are TGTGCCAGCACCAGGACAGGTACCAATCAGCCC. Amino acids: CASTRTGTNQP. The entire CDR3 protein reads CASTRTGTNQPQHF.

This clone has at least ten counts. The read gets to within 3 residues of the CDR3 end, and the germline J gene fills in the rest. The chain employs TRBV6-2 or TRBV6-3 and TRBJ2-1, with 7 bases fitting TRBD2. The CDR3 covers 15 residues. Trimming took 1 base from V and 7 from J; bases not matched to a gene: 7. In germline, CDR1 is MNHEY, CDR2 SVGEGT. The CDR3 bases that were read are TGTGCCAGCAGTTACTGGGGCGGGGGTCGAAATGAG. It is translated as CASSYWGGGRNE. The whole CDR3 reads CASSYWGGGRNEQFF.

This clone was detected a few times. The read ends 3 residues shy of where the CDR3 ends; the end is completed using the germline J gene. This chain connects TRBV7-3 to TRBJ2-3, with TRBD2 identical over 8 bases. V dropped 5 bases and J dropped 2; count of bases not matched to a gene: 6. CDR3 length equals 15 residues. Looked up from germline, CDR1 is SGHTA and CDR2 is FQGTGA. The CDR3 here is CASSEIAGPTDTQYF. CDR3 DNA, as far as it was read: TGTGCCAGCAGCGAAATAGCGGGGCCCACAGATACG. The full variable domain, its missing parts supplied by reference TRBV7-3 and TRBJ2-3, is GAGVSQTPSNKVTEKGKYVELRCDPISGHTALYWYRQSLGQGPEFLIYFQGTGAADDSGLPNDRFFAVRPEGSVSTLKIQRTERGDSAVYLCASSEIAGPTDTQYFGPGTRLTVL.

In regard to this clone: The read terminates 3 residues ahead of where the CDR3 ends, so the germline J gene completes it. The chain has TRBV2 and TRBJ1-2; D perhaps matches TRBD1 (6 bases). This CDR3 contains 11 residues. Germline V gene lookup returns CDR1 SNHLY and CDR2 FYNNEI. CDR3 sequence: CASGQRNGYTF. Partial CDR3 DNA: TGTGCCAGCGGACAGCGGAACGGC.

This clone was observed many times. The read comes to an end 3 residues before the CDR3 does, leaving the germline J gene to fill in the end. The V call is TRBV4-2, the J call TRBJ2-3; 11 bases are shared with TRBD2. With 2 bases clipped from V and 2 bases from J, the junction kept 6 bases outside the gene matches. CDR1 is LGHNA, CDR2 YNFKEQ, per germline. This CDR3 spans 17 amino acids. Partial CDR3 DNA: TGTGCCAGCAGCCAACCTAGCGGGGGGAGCCCCACAGATACG. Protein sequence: CASSQPSGGSPTDT. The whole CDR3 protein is CASSQPSGGSPTDTQYF.